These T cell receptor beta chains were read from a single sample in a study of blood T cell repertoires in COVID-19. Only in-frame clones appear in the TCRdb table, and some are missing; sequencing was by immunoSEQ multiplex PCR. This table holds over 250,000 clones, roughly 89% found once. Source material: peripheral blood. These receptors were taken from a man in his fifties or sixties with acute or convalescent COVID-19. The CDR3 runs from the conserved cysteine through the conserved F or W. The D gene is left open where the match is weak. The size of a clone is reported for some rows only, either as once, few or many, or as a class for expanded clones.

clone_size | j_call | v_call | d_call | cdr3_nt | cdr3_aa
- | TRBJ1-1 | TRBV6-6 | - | TGTGCCAGCAGTTACTCGAGCGAATTGAACACTGAAGCTTTCTTT | CASSYSSELNTEAFF
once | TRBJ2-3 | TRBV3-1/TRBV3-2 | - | TGTGCCAGCAGCAACGGACTGGCAGATACGCAGTATTTT | CASSNGLADTQYF
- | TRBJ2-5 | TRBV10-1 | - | TGCGCCAGCAGTGAGGGGGGGGCAAACGGGAAGACCCAGTACTTC | CASSEGGANGKTQYF
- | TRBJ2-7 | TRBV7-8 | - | TGTGCCAGCAGCTTAGAGTATAGCGACTACGAGCAGTACTTC | CASSLEYSDYEQYF
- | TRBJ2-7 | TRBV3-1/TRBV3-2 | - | TGTGCCAGCACTAGACAGTCCCACGTCTACGAGCAGTACTTC | CASTRQSHVYEQYF
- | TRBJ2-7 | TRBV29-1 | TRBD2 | TGCAGCGTTGAGGGAGGGCTTGGGACCGTAGCCTACGAGCAGTACTTC | CSVEGGLGTVAYEQYF
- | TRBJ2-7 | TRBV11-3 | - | TGTGCCAGCAGCCTGGGGGGATCTGAGCTTTACGAGCAGTACTTC | CASSLGGSELYEQYF
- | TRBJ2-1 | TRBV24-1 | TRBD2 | TGTGCCACCAGTGACACACGGACTAGCGGGGGGCACAATGAGCAGTTCTTC | CATSDTRTSGGHNEQFF
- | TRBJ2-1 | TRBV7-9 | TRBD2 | TGTGCCAGCAGCTTAACACTAGCGGACGGTGATGAGCAGTTCTTC | CASSLTLADGDEQFF
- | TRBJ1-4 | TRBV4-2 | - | TGTGCCAGCAGCCAGGGAGTTGCAACTAATGAAAAACTGTTTTTT | CASSQGVATNEKLFF
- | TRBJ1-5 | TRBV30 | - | TGTGCCTGGAGCCCCGGGAGGATCCAGCCCCAGCATTTT | CAWSPGRIQPQHF
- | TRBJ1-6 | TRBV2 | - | TGTGCCAGCATTGCCACCGCAGGGTATAGAAATTCACCCCTCCACTTT | CASIATAGYRNSPLHF
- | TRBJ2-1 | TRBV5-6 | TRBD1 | TGTGCCAGCATCAACTGGGGACAGAACAATGAGCAGTTCTTC | CASINWGQNNEQFF
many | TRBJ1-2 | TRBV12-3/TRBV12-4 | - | TGTGCCAGCAGCCCAACGGCTAACTATGGCTACACCTTC | CASSPTANYGYTF
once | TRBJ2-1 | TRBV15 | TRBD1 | TGTGCCACCAGCAGAGGGGCCGGGACAGGTTACAATGAGCAGTTCTTC | CATSRGAGTGYNEQFF